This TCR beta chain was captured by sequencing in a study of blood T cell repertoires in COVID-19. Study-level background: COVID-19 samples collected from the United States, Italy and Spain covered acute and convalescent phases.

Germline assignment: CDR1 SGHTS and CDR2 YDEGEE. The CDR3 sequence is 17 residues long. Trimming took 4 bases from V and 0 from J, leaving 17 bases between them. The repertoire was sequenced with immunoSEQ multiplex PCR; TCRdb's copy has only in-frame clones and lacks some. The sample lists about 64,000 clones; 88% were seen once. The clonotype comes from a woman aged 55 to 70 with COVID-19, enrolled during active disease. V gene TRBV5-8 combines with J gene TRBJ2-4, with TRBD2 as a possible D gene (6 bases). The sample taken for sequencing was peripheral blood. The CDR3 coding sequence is TGTGCCAGCAGCCCCAGCGGGCGGACGTTAGCCAAAAACATTCAGTACTTC. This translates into CASSPSGRTLAKNIQYF. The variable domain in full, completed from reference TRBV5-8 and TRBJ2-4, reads EAGVTQSPTHLIKTRGQQATLRCSPISGHTSVYWYQQALGLGLQFLLWYDEGEERNRGNFPPRFSGRQFPNYSSELNVNALELEDSALYLCASSPSGRTLAKNIQYFGAGTRLSVL.